The 10 T cell receptor beta chains listed next were all sequenced from one sample in a study of blood T cell repertoires in COVID-19. This table comes from immunoSEQ multiplex PCR, and its TCRdb copy is limited to in-frame clones, with some not included. This sample yields 50,000 to 75,000 clones, of which about 70% are seen a single time; 18% belongs to the top ten. The sample was peripheral blood. These receptors came from a woman aged 45-59 years with active or convalescent COVID-19.

This clone appeared once. The genes are TRBV30 and TRBJ1-1; tentative D call: TRBD1 (5 bases). The germline gives CDR1 GTSNPN, CDR2 SVGIG (reference sequence). Trimming removed 0 bases from V and 1 base from J, with 9 bases in between. The CDR3 spans 14 residues. The CDR3 reads CAWSVLGQNTEAFF. CDR3 nucleotides: TGTGCCTGGAGTGTACTGGGGCAGAACACTGAAGCTTTCTTT.

The J gene is TRBJ1-3, the V gene TRBV28; the D gene is possibly TRBD1 (6 bases). This CDR3 spans 17 amino acids. The V end lost 6 bases, the J end lost 0 bases, and 18 bases lay between the germline ends. The germline gives CDR1 MDHEN, CDR2 SYDVKM. CDR3 bases: TGTGCCAGCAGAACTTATCCGGGACAACTCTCTGGAAACACCATATATTTT. It yields the protein CASRTYPGQLSGNTIYF.

V is TRBV5-5 and J is TRBJ2-7, with 7 bases matching TRBD1. Looked up from germline, CDR1 is SGHKS and CDR2 is YYEKEE (reference sequence). With V trimmed by 5 bases and J by 3 bases, 5 bases remained unmatched. The CDR3 sequence is 13 residues long. The CDR3 bases are TGTGCCAGCAGGCAAGGGGACAGCTACGAGCAGTACTTC. Its protein is CASRQGDSYEQYF. Filled out from reference TRBV5-5 and TRBJ2-7, the complete variable domain reads DAGVTQSPTHLIKTRGQQVTLRCSPISGHKSVSWYQQVLGQGPQFIFQYYEKEERGRGNFPDRFSARQFPNYSSELNVNALLLGDSALYLCASRQGDSYEQYFGPGTRLTVT.

The chain combines TRBV9 with TRBJ2-1; 8 positions match TRBD1. Trimming removed 0 bases from V and 6 bases from J; junction bases left unmatched: 8. The CDR3 is 16 amino acids. Per the germline V gene, CDR1 is SGDLS and CDR2 is YYNGEE. The chain's CDR3 is CASSVATGQGGNEQFF. The CDR3 DNA is TGTGCCAGCAGCGTAGCAACTGGACAGGGTGGCAATGAGCAGTTCTTC. The entire variable domain, with the rest obtained from reference TRBV9 and TRBJ2-1, is as follows: DSGVTQTPKHLITATGQRVTLRCSPRSGDLSVYWYQQSLDQGLQFLIQYYNGEERAKGNILERFSAQQFPDLHSELNLSSLELGDSALYFCASSVATGQGGNEQFFGPGTRLTVL.

The chain combines TRBV6-2 or TRBV6-3 with TRBJ2-7; D gene unclear. Germline V lookup: CDR1 MNHEY, CDR2 SVGEGT. The CDR3 has 14 amino acids. V was pared by 5 bases and J by 9 bases, with 20 bases between. The CDR3 bases are TGTGCCAGCAGTCCCCTTGGCAGGCCCGAAGGGCAGTACTTC. Translated, it gives CASSPLGRPEGQYF.

The rearrangement joins TRBV6-5 to TRBJ2-1; 8 bases fit TRBD2. Unmatched junction bases numbered 9, after V lost 6 bases and J lost 5 bases. CDR1 and CDR2 from the germline V gene are MNHEY and SVGAGI. The CDR3 length is 15 residues. CDR3 region: CASSSSGSFDNEQFF. The CDR3 DNA reads as TGTGCCAGCAGCTCAAGCGGGAGTTTCGACAATGAGCAGTTCTTC.

The chain combines TRBV6-5 with TRBJ2-3; perhaps TRBD1 as D (6 bases). The V gene lost 10 bases and the J gene lost 0 bases, with 14 bases spanning the gap. The CDR3 has 14 residues. Germline CDR1 is MNHEY and CDR2 is SVGAGI. The CDR3 is CAISRTASTDTQYF. DNA for the CDR3: TGTGCCATCTCACGGACAGCAAGCACAGATACGCAGTATTTT.

The chain joins TRBV30 to TRBJ1-5, with 8 bases identical to TRBD1. CDR1 is GTSNPN and CDR2 is SVGIG in the germline V gene (reference sequence). CDR3 size: 14 residues. V was clipped by 2 bases and J by 7 bases; unmatched bases: 7. The CDR3 loop reads CAWSPDRGGQPQHF. The CDR3, as DNA: TGTGCCTGGAGTCCCGACAGGGGTGGGCAGCCCCAGCATTTT.

The chain carries TRBV25-1 and TRBJ1-4, with 7 bases fitting TRBD1. The ends lost 4 bases at V and 5 bases at J; junction bases unmatched: 4. The CDR3 loop spans 14 amino acids. Germline V lookup: CDR1 MGHDK, CDR2 SYGVNS. This CDR3 reads CASSAGTVNEKLFF. The CDR3 DNA follows: TGTGCCAGCAGTGCCGGGACAGTAAATGAAAAACTGTTTTTT. The whole variable domain, remainder taken from reference TRBV25-1 and TRBJ1-4, is EADIYQTPRYLVIGTGKKITLECSQTMGHDKMYWYQQDPGMELHLIHYSYGVNSTEKGDLSSESTVSRIRTEHFPLTLESARPSHTSQYLCASSAGTVNEKLFFGSGTQLSVL.

The gene calls are TRBV28 and TRBJ2-1; 11 bases are shared with TRBD1. After removal of 8 bases from V and 5 bases from J, the junction contained 8 bases not matched to a gene. This CDR3 is built from 15 residues. Germline values: CDR1 MDHEN, CDR2 SYDVKM. As DNA, the CDR3 is TGTGCCAGCGGAGGAGGGACAGGGGGTGACAATGAGCAGTTCTTC. Translated: CASGGGTGGDNEQFF.